This T cell receptor beta chain was identified in a study of T cells after yellow fever vaccination. Study summary: Preparation of the low-cell-number fractions used SMART-Seq v4 Ultra Low Input. Study-wide points: Overall, a small share of clonotypes was seen in both CD4 and CD8 compartments. Clones that expanded after primary vaccination mostly reappeared after the booster (96% CD4, approximately 85% CD8).

A few counts support this clonotype. Its target is unknown. Universal primer sites and UMIs were introduced during 5'RACE template-switching synthesis of TCR cDNA. In TCRdb, the 5' RACE reads were re-called with MiXCR into one record per CDR3 protein. The sample records about 400,000 distinct CDR3 sequences, 6% to 8% being singletons. The CDR3 is 13 amino acids. Germline CDR1 is MNHEY and CDR2 is SMNVEV (reference sequence). V trimming: 4 bases; J trimming: 4 bases; junction bases outside the gene matches: 2. This sample comprised PBMCs, obtained 5 days after the yellow fever booster vaccination. The clonotype comes from a man aged 30 to 39 who received the YFV17D yellow fever vaccine. The V gene is TRBV27, the J gene TRBJ1-2, with TRBD1 identical over 8 bases. The CDR3 sequence: CASSSTGAYGYTF. As DNA, the CDR3 is TGTGCCAGCAGTTCGACAGGGGCCTATGGCTACACCTTC.